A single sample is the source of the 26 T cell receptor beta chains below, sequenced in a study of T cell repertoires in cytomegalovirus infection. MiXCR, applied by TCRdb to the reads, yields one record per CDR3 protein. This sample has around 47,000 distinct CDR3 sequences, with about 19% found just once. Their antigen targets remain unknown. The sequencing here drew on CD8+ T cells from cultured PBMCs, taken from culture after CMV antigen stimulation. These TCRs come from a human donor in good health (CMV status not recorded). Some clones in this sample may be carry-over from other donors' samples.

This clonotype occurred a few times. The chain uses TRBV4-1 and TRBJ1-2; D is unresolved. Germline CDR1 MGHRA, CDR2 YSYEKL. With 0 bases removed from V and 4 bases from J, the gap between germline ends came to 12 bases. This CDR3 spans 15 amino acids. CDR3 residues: CASSQDVLGVYGYTF. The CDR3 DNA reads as TGCGCCAGCAGCCAAGATGTCCTCGGTGTCTATGGCTACACCTTC.

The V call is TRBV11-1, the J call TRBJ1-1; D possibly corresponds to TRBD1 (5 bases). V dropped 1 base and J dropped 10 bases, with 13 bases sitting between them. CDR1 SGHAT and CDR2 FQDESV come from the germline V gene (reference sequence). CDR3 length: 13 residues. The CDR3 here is CASSLELRQGAFF. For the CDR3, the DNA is TGTGCCAGCAGCTTAGAGTTGAGGCAGGGAGCTTTCTTT.

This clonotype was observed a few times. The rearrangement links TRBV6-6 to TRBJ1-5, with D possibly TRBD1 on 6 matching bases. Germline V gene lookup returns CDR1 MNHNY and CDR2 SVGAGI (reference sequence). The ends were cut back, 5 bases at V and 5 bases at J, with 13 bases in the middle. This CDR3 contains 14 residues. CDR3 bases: TGTGCCAGCAGTAACGGACGGGGGCATCAGCCCCAGCATTTT. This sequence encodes CASSNGRGHQPQHF.

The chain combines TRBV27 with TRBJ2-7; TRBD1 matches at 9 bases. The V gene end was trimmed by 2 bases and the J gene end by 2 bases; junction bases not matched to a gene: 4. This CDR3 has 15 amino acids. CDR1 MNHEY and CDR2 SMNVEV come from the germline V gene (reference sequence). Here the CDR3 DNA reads TGTGCCAGCAGTTTAGATAGACAGGGGGCCTACGAGCAGTACTTC. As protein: CASSLDRQGAYEQYF.

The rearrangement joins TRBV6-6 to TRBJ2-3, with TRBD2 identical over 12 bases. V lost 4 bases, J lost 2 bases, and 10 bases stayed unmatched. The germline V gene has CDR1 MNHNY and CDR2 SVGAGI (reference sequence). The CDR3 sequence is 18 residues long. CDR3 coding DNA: TGTGCCAGCAGTTCGCGGAGGACTAGCGGGGACATCACAGATACGCAGTATTTT. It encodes CASSSRRTSGDITDTQYF.

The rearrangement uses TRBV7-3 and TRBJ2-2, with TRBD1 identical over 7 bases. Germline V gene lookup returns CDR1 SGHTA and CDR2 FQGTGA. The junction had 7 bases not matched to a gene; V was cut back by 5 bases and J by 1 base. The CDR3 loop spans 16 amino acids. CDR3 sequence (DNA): TGTGCCAGCAGCCCTACCGGGACAGAGAACACCGGGGAGCTGTTTTTT. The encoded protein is CASSPTGTENTGELFF.

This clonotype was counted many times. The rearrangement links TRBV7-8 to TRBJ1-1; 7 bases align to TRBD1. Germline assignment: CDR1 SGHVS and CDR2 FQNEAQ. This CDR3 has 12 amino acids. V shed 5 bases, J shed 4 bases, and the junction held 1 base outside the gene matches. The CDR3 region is CASSQGGTEAFF. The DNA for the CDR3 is TGTGCCAGCAGCCAGGGGGGCACTGAAGCTTTCTTT.

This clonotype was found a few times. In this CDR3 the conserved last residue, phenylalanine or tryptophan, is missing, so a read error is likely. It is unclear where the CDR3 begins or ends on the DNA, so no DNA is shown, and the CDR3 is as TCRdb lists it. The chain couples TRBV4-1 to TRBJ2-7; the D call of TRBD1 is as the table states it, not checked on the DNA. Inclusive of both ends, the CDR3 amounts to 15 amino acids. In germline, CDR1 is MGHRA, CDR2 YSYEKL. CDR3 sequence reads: CASSQDSSKRGVLLE.

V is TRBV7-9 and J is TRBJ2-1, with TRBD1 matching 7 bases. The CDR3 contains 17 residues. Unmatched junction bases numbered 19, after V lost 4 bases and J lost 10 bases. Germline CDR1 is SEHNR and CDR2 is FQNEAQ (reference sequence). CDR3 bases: TGTGCCAGCAGCTCCCGATTCGAGGGGGCCTTTGAAATGGAGCAGTTCTTC. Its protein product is CASSSRFEGAFEMEQFF.

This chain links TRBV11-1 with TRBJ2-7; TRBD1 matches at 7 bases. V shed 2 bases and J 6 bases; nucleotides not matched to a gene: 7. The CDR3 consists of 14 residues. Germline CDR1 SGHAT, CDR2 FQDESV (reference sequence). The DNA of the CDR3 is TGTGCCAGCAGCTTAAGAGACAGGGCCACCGAGCAGTACTTC. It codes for CASSLRDRATEQYF.

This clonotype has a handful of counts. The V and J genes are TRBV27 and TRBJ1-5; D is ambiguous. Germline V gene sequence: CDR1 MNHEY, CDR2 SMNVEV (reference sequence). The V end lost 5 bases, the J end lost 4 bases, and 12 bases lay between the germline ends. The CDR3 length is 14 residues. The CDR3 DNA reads TGTGCCAGCAGTAGCAGTGTTCGGAATCAGCCCCAGCATTTT. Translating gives CASSSSVRNQPQHF.

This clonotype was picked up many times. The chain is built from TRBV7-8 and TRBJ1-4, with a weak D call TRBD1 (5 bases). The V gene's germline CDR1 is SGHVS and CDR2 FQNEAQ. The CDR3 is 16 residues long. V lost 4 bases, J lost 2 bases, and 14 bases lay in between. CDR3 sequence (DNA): TGTGCCAGCAGCTCCTTTGAACAGGCGACTAATGAAAAACTGTTTTTT. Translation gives CASSSFEQATNEKLFF.

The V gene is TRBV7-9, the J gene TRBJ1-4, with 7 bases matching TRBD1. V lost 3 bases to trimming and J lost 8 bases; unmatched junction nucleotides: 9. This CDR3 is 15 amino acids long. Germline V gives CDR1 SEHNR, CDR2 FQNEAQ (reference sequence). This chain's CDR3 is CASSLVEGAPEKLFF. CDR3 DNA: TGTGCCAGCAGCTTGGTCGAGGGGGCGCCCGAAAAACTGTTTTTT. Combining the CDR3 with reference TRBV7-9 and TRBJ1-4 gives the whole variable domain DTGVSQNPRHKITKRGQNVTFRCDPISEHNRLYWYRQTLGQGPEFLTYFQNEAQLEKSRLLSDRFSAERPKGSFSTLEIQRTEQGDSAMYLCASSLVEGAPEKLFFGSGTQLSVL.

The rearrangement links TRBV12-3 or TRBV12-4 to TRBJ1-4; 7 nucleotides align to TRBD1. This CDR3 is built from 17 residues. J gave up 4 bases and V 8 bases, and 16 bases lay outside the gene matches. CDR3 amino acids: CASGSPTTGTDNEKLFF. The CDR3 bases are TGTGCCAGCGGTTCCCCCACAACCGGGACAGATAATGAAAAACTGTTTTTT.

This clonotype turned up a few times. The CDR3 coding sequence is TGTGCCACCCCCCGGGGAAGGAGCTACACCTTC. Protein: CATPRGRSYTF. J is TRBJ1-2 and V is TRBV2; D is unclear. The CDR3 spans 11 residues. The V end lost 10 bases, the J end lost 9 bases, and 15 bases lay between the germline ends. CDR1 SNHLY and CDR2 FYNNEI come from the germline V gene.

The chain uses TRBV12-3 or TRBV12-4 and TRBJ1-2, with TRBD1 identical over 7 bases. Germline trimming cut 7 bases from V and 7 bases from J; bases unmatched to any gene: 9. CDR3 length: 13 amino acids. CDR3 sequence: CASTVGQGVGYTF. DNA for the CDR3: TGTGCCAGCACCGTGGGGCAGGGGGTTGGCTACACCTTC.

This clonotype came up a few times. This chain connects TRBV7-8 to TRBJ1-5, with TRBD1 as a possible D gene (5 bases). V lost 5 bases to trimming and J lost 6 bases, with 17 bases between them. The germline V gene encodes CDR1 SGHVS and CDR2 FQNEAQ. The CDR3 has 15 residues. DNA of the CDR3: TGTGCCAGCAGCGGGGCAGGGAAGATAGGTCAGCCCCAGCATTTT. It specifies CASSGAGKIGQPQHF.

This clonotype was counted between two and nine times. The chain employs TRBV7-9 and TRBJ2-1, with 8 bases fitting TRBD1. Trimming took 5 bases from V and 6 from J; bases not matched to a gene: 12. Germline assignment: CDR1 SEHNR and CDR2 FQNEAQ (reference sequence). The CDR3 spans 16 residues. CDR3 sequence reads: CASSRPGQGAVNEQFF. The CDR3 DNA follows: TGTGCCAGCAGCCGCCCGGGGCAGGGGGCCGTCAATGAGCAGTTCTTC.

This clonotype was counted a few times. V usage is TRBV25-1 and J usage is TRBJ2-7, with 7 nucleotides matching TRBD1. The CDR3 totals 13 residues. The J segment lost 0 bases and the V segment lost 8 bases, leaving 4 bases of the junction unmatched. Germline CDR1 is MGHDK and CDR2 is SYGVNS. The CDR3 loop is CASRDSNSYEQYF. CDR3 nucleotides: TGTGCCAGCCGGGACAGCAACTCCTACGAGCAGTACTTC.

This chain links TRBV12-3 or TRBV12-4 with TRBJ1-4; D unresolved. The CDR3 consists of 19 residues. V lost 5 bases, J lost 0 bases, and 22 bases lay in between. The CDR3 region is CASSIYRDREPATNEKLFF. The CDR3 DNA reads TGTGCCAGCAGTATATACCGGGATAGAGAGCCGGCAACTAATGAAAAACTGTTTTTT.

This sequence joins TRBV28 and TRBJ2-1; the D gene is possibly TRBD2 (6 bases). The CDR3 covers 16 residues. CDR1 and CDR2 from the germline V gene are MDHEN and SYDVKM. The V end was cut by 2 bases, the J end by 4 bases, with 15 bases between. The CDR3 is CASSLRRGGVYNEQFF. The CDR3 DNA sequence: TGTGCCAGCAGTTTAAGGCGCGGCGGGGTTTACAATGAGCAGTTCTTC.

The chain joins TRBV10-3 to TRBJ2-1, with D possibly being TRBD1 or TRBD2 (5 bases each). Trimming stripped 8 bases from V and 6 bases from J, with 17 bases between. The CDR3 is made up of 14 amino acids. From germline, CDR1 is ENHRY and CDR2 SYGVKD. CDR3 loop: CAIADGTPGNEQFF. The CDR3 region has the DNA TGTGCCATCGCCGACGGGACCCCTGGCAATGAGCAGTTCTTC.

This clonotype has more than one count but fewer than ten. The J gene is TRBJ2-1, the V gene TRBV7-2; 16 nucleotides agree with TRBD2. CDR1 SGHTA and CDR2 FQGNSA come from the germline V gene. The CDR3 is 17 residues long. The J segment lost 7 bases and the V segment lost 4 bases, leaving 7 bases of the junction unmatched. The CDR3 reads CASSSGLAGGPGNEQFF. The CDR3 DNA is TGTGCCAGCAGCTCGGGACTAGCGGGGGGGCCGGGAAATGAGCAGTTCTTC.

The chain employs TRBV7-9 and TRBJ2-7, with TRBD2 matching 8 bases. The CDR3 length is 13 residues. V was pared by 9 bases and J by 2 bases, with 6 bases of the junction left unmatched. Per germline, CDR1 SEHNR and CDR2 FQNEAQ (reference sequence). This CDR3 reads CASSSGGTYEQYF. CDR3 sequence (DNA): TGTGCCAGTTCGAGCGGGGGTACCTACGAGCAGTACTTC.

The CDR3 sequence is CASSQEATEAFF. The CDR3 nucleotides are TGTGCCAGCAGCCAAGAAGCCACTGAAGCTTTCTTT. The genes are TRBV4-2 and TRBJ1-1; D not certain. CDR1 is LGHNA and CDR2 is YNFKEQ in the germline V gene. Trimming took off 0 bases at V and 4 bases at J, with 3 bases between the two ends. This CDR3 spans 12 amino acids.

CDR3 residues: CASTRGTGELFF. DNA for the CDR3: TGTGCCAGCACGCGTGGGACCGGGGAGCTGTTTTTT. V is TRBV12-3 or TRBV12-4 and J is TRBJ2-2; D is ambiguous. V was cut by 7 bases and J by 5 bases, with 8 bases left in between. CDR3 size: 12 residues.